Sequencing of this T cell receptor (beta chain) was carried out in a study of beta chain features in type 1 diabetes. Study information: No age, gender or cell yield differences were seen between patients and healthy donors.

The authors reverse transcribed all of the isolated RNA, so sequencing captured expressed TCRB transcripts. Each sample of naive, central memory or regulatory T cells had, on average, approximately 3.5 million reads. Sequencing was performed with immunoSEQ multiplex PCR; in TCRdb, only in-frame clones are kept and a portion is missing. The sample includes hundreds of thousands of clones, 30% of them seen just once. Of note for this clone: What it binds is unknown. The identical CDR3 is also encoded by other nucleotide sequences in the sample.

Germline V gene sequence: CDR1 SGHRS, CDR2 YFSETQ. CDR3 length: 14 residues. The junction had 1 base not matched to a gene; V was cut back by 3 bases and J by 3 bases. Study results and caveats: PCR, the amplification step, might favor shorter templates, equally in patients and controls.

The rearrangement joins TRBV5-1 to TRBJ2-2; 8 positions match TRBD1. The source of this sequence is a man in his late teens or twenties in good health. The sequencing sample was made of naive CD4+ T cells from blood. CDR3 residues: CASSSQGDTGELFF. The DNA for the CDR3 is TGCGCCAGCAGCTCACAGGGGGACACCGGGGAGCTGTTTTTT.